The 20 T cell receptor beta chains listed next were all sequenced from one sample in a study of cytomegalovirus exposure and HLA in healthy donors. Primers included in the PCR were 60 Vbeta and 13 Jbeta primers. The assay was immunoSEQ multiplex PCR, and TCRdb's table has in-frame clones only and misses some. The sample carries about 50,000 clones, 77% recorded once. Source material: PBMCs. These receptors were taken from a woman aged 40-49 years in good health and CMV-seropositive.

This chain links TRBV7-2 with TRBJ2-7; 8 positions match TRBD1. V shed 0 bases and J 2 bases; nucleotides not matched to a gene: 3. Germline V gene sequence: CDR1 SGHTA, CDR2 FQGNSA. The CDR3 covers 15 residues. This CDR3 is CASSLAGQGTYEQYF. The CDR3 coding sequence is TGTGCCAGCAGCTTAGCTGGACAGGGCACCTACGAGCAGTACTTC.

The chain recombines TRBV10-3 with TRBJ2-5; 9 bases agree with TRBD1. Judging by the DNA end, TRBJ2-7 fits better; the J call may be wrong. The CDR3 has 14 residues. CDR1 is ENHRY, CDR2 SYGVKD, per germline. Here the CDR3 DNA reads TGTGCCATCGGCCCAGGACAGGGGAGAAACGAGCAGTACTTC. Translating gives CAIGPGQGRNEQYF.

The chain links TRBV6-1 to TRBJ2-7, with 11 bases lining up with TRBD1. Germline lookup yields CDR1 MNHNS and CDR2 SASEGT. Trimming cost V 7 bases and J 1 base; bases outside gene matches: 3. The CDR3 consists of 14 residues. CDR3 nucleotides: TGTGCCAGCACCCGGGACAGGGGGTCCTACGAGCAGTACTTC. It encodes CASTRDRGSYEQYF.

The chain has TRBV5-1 and TRBJ2-5; D possibly corresponds to TRBD1 (6 bases). This CDR3 is 13 amino acids long. Trimming left V 4 bases short and J 1 base short, with 8 bases between. Germline V gives CDR1 SGHRS, CDR2 YFSETQ. The CDR3 nucleotides are TGCGCCAGCAGCCGGACAGTCCAAGAGACCCAGTACTTC. It codes for CASSRTVQETQYF. The whole variable domain, filled in from reference TRBV5-1 and TRBJ2-5, reads KAGVTQTPRYLIKTRGQQVTLSCSPISGHRSVSWYQQTPGQGLQFLFEYFSETQRNKGNFPGRFSGRQFSNSRSEMNVSTLELGDSALYLCASSRTVQETQYFGPGTRLLVL.

This clone was seen only a few times. This chain joins TRBV28 and TRBJ1-2; no reliable D call. This CDR3 spans 12 amino acids. Germline assignment: CDR1 MDHEN and CDR2 SYDVKM. V was trimmed by 4 bases and J by 1 base, leaving 4 bases between them. The CDR3 region has the DNA TGTGCCAGCAGTTCGCGTAACTATGGCTACACCTTC. Encoded protein: CASSSRNYGYTF.

This clone was found a few times. The chain carries TRBV28 and TRBJ2-5; 10 nucleotides agree with TRBD2. This CDR3 contains 16 residues. The trim removed 6 bases at V and 5 bases at J, leaving 12 bases unmatched. Germline V gene data show CDR1 as MDHEN and CDR2 as SYDVKM. DNA of the CDR3: TGTGCCAGCAGCCTTCACGGACTAGCGGAGAGGGAGACCCAGTACTTC. As protein: CASSLHGLAERETQYF.

V is TRBV7-2 and J is TRBJ2-1; 7 bases are shared with TRBD1. In germline, CDR1 is SGHTA, CDR2 FQGNSA. The CDR3 length is 15 residues. J lost 4 bases, V lost 5 bases, and 8 bases had no gene match. The CDR3 here is CASSGRDRRYNEQFF. The CDR3 DNA is TGTGCCAGCAGCGGCCGGGACAGACGTTACAATGAGCAGTTCTTC.

J is TRBJ1-1 and V is TRBV4-2, with TRBD1 matching 9 bases. CDR1 is LGHNA and CDR2 is YNFKEQ in the germline V gene. The trim removed 1 base at V and 3 bases at J, leaving 6 bases unmatched. The CDR3 spans 16 residues. The CDR3 DNA follows: TGTGCCAGCAGCCAAGGCACGGGACAGGGAGACACTGAAGCTTTCTTT. It is translated as CASSQGTGQGDTEAFF.

This chain joins TRBV4-1 and TRBJ2-7; TRBD2 agrees at 10 bases. This CDR3 is 20 amino acids long. J was trimmed by 4 bases and V by 4 bases; bases with no gene match: 22. CDR1 and CDR2 (germline): MGHRA, YSYEKL. CDR3 sequence: CASSPMAVGLSGGAEYEQYF. CDR3 bases: TGCGCCAGCAGCCCGATGGCCGTGGGATTAAGCGGGGGGGCGGAGTACGAGCAGTACTTC.

CDR3 sequence (DNA): TGTGCCAGCGCTCTCAGGGGGGATGAAAAACTGTTTTTT. It translates to CASALRGDEKLFF. This chain joins TRBV6-5 and TRBJ1-4; 7 positions match TRBD1. Germline loops: CDR1 MNHEY, CDR2 SVGAGI. Germline trimming cut 8 bases from V and 6 bases from J; bases unmatched to any gene: 6. CDR3 length: 13 amino acids.

With regard to this clone: Possible read error: a much larger clone is one base away. The rearrangement joins TRBV28 to TRBJ1-1; D uncertain. There are 13 residues in the CDR3. The ends were cut back, 5 bases at V and 0 bases at J, with 7 bases in the middle. Germline assignment: CDR1 MDHEN and CDR2 SYDVKM. CDR3 sequence (DNA): TGTGCCAGCAGTCCGACACTGAACACTGAAGCTTTCTTT. Its translation is CASSPTLNTEAFF.

The CDR3 region is CASSVDGQGNEKLFF. Written as DNA, the CDR3 is TGTGCCAGCAGCGTAGATGGTCAGGGAAATGAAAAACTGTTTTTT. The V and J genes are TRBV9 and TRBJ1-4, with TRBD1 as a possible D gene (5 bases). The CDR3 runs to 15 residues. The V gene lost 0 bases and the J gene lost 5 bases, with 11 bases spanning the gap. Germline CDR1 is SGDLS and CDR2 is YYNGEE.

The sample holds a few counts of this clone. Sequence at one end of the junction differs from germline and may be a read error. This chain joins TRBV6-1 and TRBJ1-2, with TRBD1 matching 7 bases. CDR1 and CDR2 (germline): MNHNS, SASEGT. The CDR3 covers 12 residues. Here the CDR3 DNA reads TGTGCCAGCAGTGAAGCTCGGGACAGTTGCCGTTTC. Its translation: CASSEARDSCRF.

The chain carries TRBV7-9 and TRBJ1-6; no firm D call. V was cut by 1 base and J by 10 bases, with 8 bases left in between. The CDR3 is 13 amino acids. From germline, CDR1 is SEHNR and CDR2 FQNEAQ (reference sequence). Here the CDR3 reads CASSLDSVSPLHF. CDR3 in DNA: TGTGCCAGCAGCTTAGACTCGGTCTCACCCCTCCACTTT.

Remarks on this clone: One end of the junction is discordant with germline, which a read error may explain. The V call is TRBV7-3, the J call TRBJ1-1; D might be TRBD1 (6 bases). Germline-derived CDR1 and CDR2 are SGHTA and FQGTGA. The CDR3 is 15 residues long. The CDR3 region is CASSVTPGQNTEAFF. For the CDR3, the DNA is TGTGCCAGCAGCGTAACCCCGGGACAGAACACTGAAGCTTTCTTT.

Only a few counts were recorded for this clone. V usage is TRBV15 and J usage is TRBJ1-6; 10 nucleotides align to TRBD1. The CDR3 is 15 residues long. V lost 5 bases to trimming and J lost 9 bases; unmatched junction nucleotides: 7. The germline V gene encodes CDR1 LNHNV and CDR2 YYDKDF (reference sequence). CDR3 region: CATSGTTGGSSPLHF. The DNA for the CDR3 is TGTGCCACCAGCGGAACGACAGGGGGCAGTTCACCCCTCCACTTT.

This rearrangement joins TRBV7-2 to TRBJ2-7; 11 nucleotides agree with TRBD2. Trimming removed 6 bases from V and 1 base from J; junction bases left unmatched: 5. CDR1 SGHTA and CDR2 FQGNSA come from the germline V gene. There are 15 residues in the CDR3. CDR3 protein: CASSQTSGASYEQYF. In nucleotides, the CDR3 is TGTGCCAGCAGTCAGACTAGCGGGGCTTCCTACGAGCAGTACTTC. Using reference TRBV7-2 and TRBJ2-7 for the parts outside the CDR3, the full variable domain is GAGVSQSPSNKVTEKGKDVELRCDPISGHTALYWYRQSLGQGLEFLIYFQGNSAPDKSGLPSDRFSAERTGGSVSTLTIQRTQQEDSAVYLCASSQTSGASYEQYFGPGTRLTVT.

The table lists this clone with a few counts. This chain connects TRBV5-4 to TRBJ1-1, with TRBD1 as a possible D gene (6 bases). Germline CDR1 reads SGHNT; CDR2 reads YYREEE (reference sequence). V lost 3 bases and J 1 base, leaving 10 bases between the germline ends. CDR3 length: 14 amino acids. Here the CDR3 DNA reads TGTGCCAGCAGCTCCGGACAGTCGAACACTGAAGCTTTCTTT. As protein: CASSSGQSNTEAFF.

CDR3 bases: TGTGCCAGCAGTTACGGGGGGGCAGTCGGCAATCAGCCCCAGCATTTT. Translation gives CASSYGGAVGNQPQHF. J is TRBJ1-5 and V is TRBV6-6; a weak D match, TRBD1 (6 bases). Trimming left V 2 bases short and J 2 bases short, with 13 bases between. The CDR3 is 16 amino acids. Germline CDR1 reads MNHNY; CDR2 reads SVGAGI (reference sequence).

The chain employs TRBV2 and TRBJ1-6; D not resolved. The germline V gene has CDR1 SNHLY and CDR2 FYNNEI. There are 14 residues in the CDR3. V dropped 3 bases and J dropped 7 bases, with 10 bases sitting between them. CDR3 bases: TGTGCCAGCAGTGATCGACATAGGAATTCACCCCTCCACTTT. Its translation: CASSDRHRNSPLHF.